This entry is about one T cell receptor (beta chain). What it binds is not known. These data originate in a study of Ad26.COV2.S vaccination and SARS-CoV-2 variants. Regarding treatment: roughly 19 received Ad26.COV2.S at low or high dose, single or two shots; about 5 received placebo; per-sample allocation not given. Sampling took place 63 days after the first vaccine or placebo injection. Between the trimmed V and J ends, which lost 2 bases and 11 bases, there was a span of 15 bases. The CDR3 has 12 amino acids. The germline V gene encodes CDR1 GTSNPN and CDR2 SVGIG (reference sequence). Clones were sequenced by immunoSEQ multiplex PCR, and TCRdb holds only the in-frame ones, with some missing. The sample shows roughly 350,000 clones, 86% of them seen only once. Study conclusions and caveats: Total responses of T cells may have been underestimated by the analyses of TCR breadth and depth. People given the vaccine had a wider spike-specific TCR breadth than placebo recipients did.

The V call is TRBV30, the J call TRBJ1-2; tentative D call: TRBD1 (6 bases). This TCR was sampled from a person aged 18-65 years who received the Ad26.COV2.S COVID-19 vaccine or a placebo. Source: peripheral blood, taken in a trial of Ad26.COV2.S vaccine versus placebo. The CDR3 sequence: CAWSRYEGEYTF. In DNA, the CDR3 is TGTGCCTGGAGTCGATATGAGGGGGAATACACCTTC.